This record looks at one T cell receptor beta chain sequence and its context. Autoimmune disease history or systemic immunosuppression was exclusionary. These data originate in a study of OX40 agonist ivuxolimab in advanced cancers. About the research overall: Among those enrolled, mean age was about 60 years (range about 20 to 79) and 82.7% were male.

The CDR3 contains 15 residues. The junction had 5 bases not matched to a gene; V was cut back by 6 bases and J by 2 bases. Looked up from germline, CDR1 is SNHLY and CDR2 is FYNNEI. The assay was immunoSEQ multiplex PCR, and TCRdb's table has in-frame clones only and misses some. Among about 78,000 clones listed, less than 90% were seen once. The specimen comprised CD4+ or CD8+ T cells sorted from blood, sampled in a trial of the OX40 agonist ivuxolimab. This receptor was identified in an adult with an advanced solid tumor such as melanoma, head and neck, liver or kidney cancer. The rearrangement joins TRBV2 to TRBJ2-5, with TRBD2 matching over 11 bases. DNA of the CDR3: TGTGCCAGCAGGATTCCTAGCGGGGGGCAAGAGACCCAGTACTTC. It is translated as CASRIPSGGQETQYF.